The 21 T cell receptor beta chains presented below share a single source sample, sequenced in a study of T cells in Graves' hyperthyroidism and ophthalmopathy. RNA transcripts were the template for amplifying TCR beta CDR3 regions. The study used the HTBI primer set for a first-round RT-PCR of the TCR CDR3. TCRdb re-derived calls from the multiplex PCR reads in MiXCR, one entry per CDR3 protein. The top ten clones hold around a third of a sample with under 450,000 distinct CDR3 sequences, about a sixth of them seen once. Input material: blood. Every receptor here comes from a woman aged 25-40 years with Graves' hyperthyroidism that later progressed to Graves' ophthalmopathy.

There are a few counts of this clonotype. The chain's CDR3 is CASSPAHSGVFSYEQYF. The CDR3 DNA sequence: TGTGCCAGCAGTCCTGCTCATAGCGGGGTATTCTCCTACGAGCAGTACTTC. The chain employs TRBV28 and TRBJ2-7; 8 nucleotides line up with TRBD2. The CDR3 is made up of 17 amino acids. Per germline, CDR1 MDHEN and CDR2 SYDVKM. V shed 5 bases and J 0 bases; nucleotides not matched to a gene: 12.

This clonotype showed up many times. The V call is TRBV30, the J call TRBJ2-5; 9 bases map to TRBD1. Germline values: CDR1 GTSNPN, CDR2 SVGIG (reference sequence). V trimming: 0 bases; J trimming: 0 bases; junction bases outside the gene matches: 5. CDR3 length: 16 amino acids. CDR3 loop: CAWSVRDRAYQETQYF. The DNA for the CDR3 is TGTGCCTGGAGTGTTCGGGACAGGGCCTACCAAGAGACCCAGTACTTC.

This clonotype was seen at least ten times. The J gene is TRBJ2-2, the V gene TRBV4-1, with D unclear. Germline CDR1 is MGHRA and CDR2 is YSYEKL. Trimming removed 2 bases from V and 7 bases from J, with 5 bases in between. CDR3 length: 12 amino acids. The CDR3 DNA reads as TGCGCCAGCAGCCAAATAGGCGGGGAGCTGTTTTTT. Residues: CASSQIGGELFF.

This clonotype was seen many times. The chain has TRBV7-6 and TRBJ1-2; D uncertain. Germline V gene sequence: CDR1 SGHVS, CDR2 FNYEAQ. V gave up 0 bases and J gave up 6 bases, with 8 bases separating them. This CDR3 is 13 amino acids long. The CDR3 DNA reads TGTGCCAGCAGCTTAGCGGGCGGGGATGGCTACACCTTC. Amino acid sequence: CASSLAGGDGYTF.

This clonotype was seen at least ten times. The rearrangement links TRBV20-1 to TRBJ2-1; tentatively, D is TRBD1 (6 bases). The CDR3 runs 14 residues. In germline, CDR1 is DFQATT, CDR2 SNEGSKA (reference sequence). The germline V and J ends were trimmed by 2 bases and 4 bases, with 12 bases remaining between them. The CDR3 nucleotides read TGCAGTGCTAGACTGTGGCAGGGGTACAATGAGCAGTTCTTC. Translating it yields CSARLWQGYNEQFF.

Only a few counts were recorded for this clonotype. This chain links TRBV7-6 with TRBJ2-1; D is unclear. CDR1 and CDR2 from the germline V gene are SGHVS and FNYEAQ. The CDR3 totals 13 residues. The V end lost 5 bases, the J end lost 7 bases, and 12 bases lay between the germline ends. The CDR3 spells CASSDYRVNEQFF. In DNA, the CDR3 is TGTGCCAGCAGCGATTATCGGGTAAATGAGCAGTTCTTC. The variable domain in full, with the rest retrieved from reference TRBV7-6 and TRBJ2-1, is GAGVSQSPRYKVTKRGQDVALRCDPISGHVSLYWYRQALGQGPEFLTYFNYEAQQDKSGLPNDRFSAERPEGSISTLTIQRTEQRDSAMYRCASSDYRVNEQFFGPGTRLTVL.

In its sample, this clonotype was seen many times. The CDR3 region is CASSLESAGFTDTQYF. The DNA of the CDR3 is TGTGCCAGCAGCTTAGAATCAGCGGGGTTCACAGATACGCAGTATTTT. The V call is TRBV13, the J call TRBJ2-3, with 7 nucleotides matching TRBD2. The germline CDR1 and CDR2 sequences are PRHDT and FYEKMQ (reference sequence). The CDR3 length is 16 residues. V gave up 1 base and J gave up 2 bases; unmatched junction bases: 6.

This clonotype was counted only a few times. The chain is built from TRBV20-1 and TRBJ2-1; the D gene is possibly TRBD2 (6 bases). Trimming removed 6 bases from V and 6 bases from J, with 27 bases in between. The CDR3 is 17 amino acids. Germline lookup yields CDR1 DFQATT and CDR2 SNEGSKA (reference sequence). CDR3 DNA sequence: TGCAGTGCCCCGAGGAGGGACCACGGAACACCGGGCAATGAGCAGTTCTTC. Translation gives CSAPRRDHGTPGNEQFF.

In this sample, this clonotype turned up many times. The chain recombines TRBV20-1 with TRBJ2-7; 8 bases are shared with TRBD2. The germline CDR1 and CDR2 sequences are DFQATT and SNEGSKA (reference sequence). The CDR3 sequence is 16 residues long. J lost 3 bases, V lost 0 bases, and 10 bases had no gene match. CDR3 residues: CSARDHRGGPLYEQYF. Written as DNA, the CDR3 is TGCAGTGCTAGAGATCACCGCGGGGGGCCACTCTACGAGCAGTACTTC.

This rearrangement joins TRBV7-8 to TRBJ2-5; D gene ambiguous. The V end lost 1 base, the J end lost 2 bases, and 11 bases lay between the germline ends. CDR1 is SGHVS and CDR2 is FQNEAQ in the germline V gene. The CDR3 is 15 residues long. The CDR3 spells CASSLVMAFQETQYF. The CDR3 DNA follows: TGTGCCAGCAGCTTAGTTATGGCTTTTCAAGAGACCCAGTACTTC.

This clonotype has at least ten counts. The chain joins TRBV20-1 to TRBJ2-7; 7 positions match TRBD2. With 1 base clipped from V and 2 bases from J, the junction kept 2 bases outside the gene matches. The length of the CDR3 is 13 residues. CDR1 DFQATT and CDR2 SNEGSKA come from the germline V gene (reference sequence). The CDR3 DNA is TGCAGTGCTAGAGTTCTAGCGGCCTACGAGCAGTACTTC. This gives the protein CSARVLAAYEQYF.

This clonotype was picked up a small number of times. The chain employs TRBV5-4 and TRBJ2-1; D remains unclear. Germline loops: CDR1 SGHNT, CDR2 YYREEE (reference sequence). The CDR3 runs 13 residues. Trimming removed 4 bases at V and 7 bases at J, with 12 bases between. The CDR3 spells CASSATSPNEQFF. For the CDR3, the DNA is TGTGCCAGCAGCGCAACCTCCCCGAATGAGCAGTTCTTC.

Many counts were recorded for this clonotype. The chain uses TRBV7-9 and TRBJ1-5; a possible D gene is TRBD1 (6 bases). Trimming stripped 1 base from V and 5 bases from J, with 12 bases between. The CDR3 totals 15 residues. Germline V gene lookup returns CDR1 SEHNR and CDR2 FQNEAQ (reference sequence). CDR3 bases: TGTGCCAGCAGCTTAGTCGCAGGGGCGGATCAGCCCCAGCATTTT. Its translation is CASSLVAGADQPQHF.

The V and J genes are TRBV29-1 and TRBJ1-2, with TRBD1 identical over 9 bases. This CDR3 region has 14 residues. CDR1 and CDR2 (germline): SQVTM, ANQGSEA. Unmatched junction bases numbered 9, after V lost 4 bases and J lost 6 bases. This chain's CDR3 is CSVVTGGRVDGYTF. The CDR3 DNA reads TGCAGCGTTGTTACAGGGGGCAGGGTTGATGGCTACACCTTC.

CDR3 in amino acids: CASSYRPGADTGELFF. CDR3 in DNA: TGTGCCAGCAGCTACAGACCGGGGGCGGACACCGGGGAGCTGTTTTTT. The genes are TRBV7-2 and TRBJ2-2; D is perhaps TRBD1 or TRBD2 (6 bases each). Trimming took 4 bases from V and 3 from J, leaving 15 bases between them. Per germline, CDR1 SGHTA and CDR2 FQGNSA. The CDR3 length is 16 residues.

This clonotype appeared many times. The chain joins TRBV20-1 to TRBJ2-3; TRBD2 might be the D (6 bases). CDR1 is DFQATT and CDR2 is SNEGSKA in the germline V gene (reference sequence). The CDR3 runs 14 residues. The V end lost 6 bases, the J end lost 3 bases, and 16 bases lay between the germline ends. CDR3 sequence: CSALKGRGTDTQYF. In DNA form, the CDR3 reads TGCAGTGCCCTTAAGGGGCGGGGAACAGATACGCAGTATTTT.

CDR3 DNA sequence: TGCAGTGCTAATGGGGGCAGGGGTCTGAACACTGAAGCTTTCTTT. Its translation is CSANGGRGLNTEAFF. This chain uses TRBV20-1 with TRBJ1-1, with a tentative D call TRBD1 (6 bases). CDR3 size: 15 residues. Trimming removed 4 bases from V and 0 bases from J, with 15 bases in between. Germline V gene sequence: CDR1 DFQATT, CDR2 SNEGSKA (reference sequence).

This clonotype was detected many times. The V call is TRBV2, the J call TRBJ2-5; the D is unclear. V shed 5 bases and J shed 1 base, with 11 bases lying between them. The germline V gene has CDR1 SNHLY and CDR2 FYNNEI. The CDR3 totals 14 residues. CDR3 sequence: CASSYRLPQETQYF. The DNA of the CDR3 is TGTGCCAGCAGTTACCGACTGCCCCAAGAGACCCAGTACTTC.

The V call is TRBV4-1, the J call TRBJ2-1; no clear D. Germline CDR1 is MGHRA and CDR2 is YSYEKL. The CDR3 is 16 residues long. V was clipped by 4 bases and J by 8 bases, with 21 bases between them. CDR3 DNA sequence: TGCGCCAGCAGCCCTGGGGTCCCCGGTGCGGTGTATGAGCAGTTCTTC. Its protein product is CASSPGVPGAVYEQFF.

This clonotype was counted at least ten times. This chain connects TRBV6-1 to TRBJ1-1; D is unresolved. The germline CDR1 and CDR2 sequences are MNHNS and SASEGT. This CDR3 contains 13 residues. V lost 7 bases, J lost 0 bases, and 9 bases lay in between. CDR3 nucleotide sequence: TGTGCCAGCAAGAAGGGCATGAACACTGAAGCTTTCTTT. This gives the protein CASKKGMNTEAFF.

This clonotype showed up many times. V is TRBV5-1 and J is TRBJ2-1; 9 nucleotides align to TRBD2. The CDR3 covers 16 residues. Looked up from germline, CDR1 is SGHRS and CDR2 is YFSETQ. The V segment lost 2 bases and the J segment 9 bases; nucleotides outside the gene matches: 12. This CDR3 is CASSFGTSLSYGEQFF. DNA of the CDR3: TGCGCCAGCAGCTTCGGGACTAGCCTGTCCTACGGTGAGCAGTTCTTC.